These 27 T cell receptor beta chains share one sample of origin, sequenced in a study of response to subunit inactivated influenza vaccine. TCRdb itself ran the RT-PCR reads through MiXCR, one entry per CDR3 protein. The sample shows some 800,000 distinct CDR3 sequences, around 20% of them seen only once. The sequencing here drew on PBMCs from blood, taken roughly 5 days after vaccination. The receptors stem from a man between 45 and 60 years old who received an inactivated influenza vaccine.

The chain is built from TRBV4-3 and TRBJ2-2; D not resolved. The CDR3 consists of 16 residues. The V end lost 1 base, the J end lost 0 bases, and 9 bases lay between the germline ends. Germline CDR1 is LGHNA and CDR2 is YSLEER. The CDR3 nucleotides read TGCGCCAGCAGCCAAGCCCCCGACGCGAACACCGGGGAGCTGTTTTTT. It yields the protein CASSQAPDANTGELFF.

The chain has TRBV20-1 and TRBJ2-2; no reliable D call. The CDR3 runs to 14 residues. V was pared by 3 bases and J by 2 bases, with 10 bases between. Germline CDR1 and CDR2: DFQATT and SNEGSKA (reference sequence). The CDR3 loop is CSARGASNTGELFF. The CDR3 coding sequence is TGCAGTGCTAGGGGCGCCTCAAACACCGGGGAGCTGTTTTTT.

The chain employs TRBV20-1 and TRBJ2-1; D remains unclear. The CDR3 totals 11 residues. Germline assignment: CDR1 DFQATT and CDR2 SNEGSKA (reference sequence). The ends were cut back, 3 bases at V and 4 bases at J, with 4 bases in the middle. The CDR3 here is CSASQYNEQFF. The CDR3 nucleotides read TGCAGTGCTAGCCAGTACAATGAGCAGTTCTTC.

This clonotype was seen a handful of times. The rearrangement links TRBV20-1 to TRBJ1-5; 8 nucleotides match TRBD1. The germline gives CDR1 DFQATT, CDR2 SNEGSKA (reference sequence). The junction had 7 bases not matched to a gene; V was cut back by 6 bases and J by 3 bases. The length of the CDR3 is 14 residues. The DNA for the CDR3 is TGCAGTGCCAATACAGGGGGGGTCAATCAGCCCCAGCATTTT. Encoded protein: CSANTGGVNQPQHF.

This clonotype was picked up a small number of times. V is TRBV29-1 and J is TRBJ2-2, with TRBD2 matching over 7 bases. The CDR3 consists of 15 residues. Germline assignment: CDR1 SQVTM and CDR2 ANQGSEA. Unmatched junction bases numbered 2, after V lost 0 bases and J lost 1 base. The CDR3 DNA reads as TGCAGCGTTGAAGACGGCGGGGGGAACACCGGGGAGCTGTTTTTT. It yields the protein CSVEDGGGNTGELFF.

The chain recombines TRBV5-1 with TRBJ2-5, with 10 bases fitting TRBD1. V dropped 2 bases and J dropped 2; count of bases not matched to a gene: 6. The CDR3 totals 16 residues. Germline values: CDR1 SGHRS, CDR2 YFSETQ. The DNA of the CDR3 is TGCGCCAGCAGCTTTCGGACAGGGGGGGGGCAAGAGACCCAGTACTTC. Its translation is CASSFRTGGGQETQYF.

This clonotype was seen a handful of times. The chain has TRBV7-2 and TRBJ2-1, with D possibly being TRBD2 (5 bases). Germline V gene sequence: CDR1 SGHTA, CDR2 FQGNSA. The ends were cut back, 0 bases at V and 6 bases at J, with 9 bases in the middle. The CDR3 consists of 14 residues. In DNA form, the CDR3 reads TGTGCCAGCAGCTTAGCGGAGGATCCCAATGAGCAGTTCTTC. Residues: CASSLAEDPNEQFF.

The DNA of the CDR3 is TGTGCCAGCAGCTCCCTAGGAGCCTCGACTTACAATGAGCAGTTCTTC. Protein sequence: CASSSLGASTYNEQFF. V gene TRBV28 combines with J gene TRBJ2-1; no clear D gene. This CDR3 spans 16 amino acids. Trimming removed 6 bases at V and 4 bases at J, with 19 bases between. The V gene's germline CDR1 is MDHEN and CDR2 SYDVKM.

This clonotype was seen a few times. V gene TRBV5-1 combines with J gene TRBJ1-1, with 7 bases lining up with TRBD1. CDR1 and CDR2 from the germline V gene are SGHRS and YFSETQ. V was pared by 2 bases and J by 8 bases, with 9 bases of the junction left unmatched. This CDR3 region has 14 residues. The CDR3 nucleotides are TGCGCCAGCAGCTTTGACAGGGCCGAGAAGGAAGCTTTCTTT. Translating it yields CASSFDRAEKEAFF. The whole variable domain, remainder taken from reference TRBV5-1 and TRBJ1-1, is KAGVTQTPRYLIKTRGQQVTLSCSPISGHRSVSWYQQTPGQGLQFLFEYFSETQRNKGNFPGRFSGRQFSNSRSEMNVSTLELGDSALYLCASSFDRAEKEAFFGQGTRLTVV.

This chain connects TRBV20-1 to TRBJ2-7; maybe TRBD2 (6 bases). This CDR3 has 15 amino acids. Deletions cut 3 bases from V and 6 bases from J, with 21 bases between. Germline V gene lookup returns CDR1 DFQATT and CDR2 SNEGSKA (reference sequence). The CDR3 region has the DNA TGCAGTGCTAGGGACGTCCGGGGACTGCTCCCCGAGCAGTACTTC. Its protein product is CSARDVRGLLPEQYF.

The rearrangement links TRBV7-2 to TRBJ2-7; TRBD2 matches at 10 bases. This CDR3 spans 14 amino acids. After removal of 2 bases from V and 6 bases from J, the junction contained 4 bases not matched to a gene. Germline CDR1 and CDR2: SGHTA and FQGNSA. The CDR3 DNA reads TGTGCCAGCAGCTTAAAAGCGGGGGGGACCGAGCAGTACTTC. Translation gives CASSLKAGGTEQYF.

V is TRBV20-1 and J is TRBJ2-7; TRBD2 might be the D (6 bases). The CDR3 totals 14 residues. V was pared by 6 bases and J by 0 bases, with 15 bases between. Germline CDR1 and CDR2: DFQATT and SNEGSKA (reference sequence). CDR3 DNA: TGCAGTGCGACCCGGGACTCAAGCTCCTACGAGCAGTACTTC. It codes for CSATRDSSSYEQYF.

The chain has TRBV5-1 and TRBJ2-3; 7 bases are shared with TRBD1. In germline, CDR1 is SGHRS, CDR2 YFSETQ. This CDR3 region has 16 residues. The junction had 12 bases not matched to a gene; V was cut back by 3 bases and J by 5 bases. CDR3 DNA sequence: TGCGCCAGCAGCTCAGCAGGGGGTTCGTCTCTAGATACGCAGTATTTT. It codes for CASSSAGGSSLDTQYF. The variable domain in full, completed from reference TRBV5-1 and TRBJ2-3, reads KAGVTQTPRYLIKTRGQQVTLSCSPISGHRSVSWYQQTPGQGLQFLFEYFSETQRNKGNFPGRFSGRQFSNSRSEMNVSTLELGDSALYLCASSSAGGSSLDTQYFGPGTRLTVL.

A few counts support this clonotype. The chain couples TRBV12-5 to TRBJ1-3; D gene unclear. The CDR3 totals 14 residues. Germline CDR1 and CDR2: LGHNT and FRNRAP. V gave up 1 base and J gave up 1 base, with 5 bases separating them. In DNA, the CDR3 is TGTGCTAGTGGTTTGGGCGGTTCTGGAAACACCATATATTTT. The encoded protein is CASGLGGSGNTIYF.

CDR3 nucleotides: TGTGCCAGCAGTTTAAGGGGACAGGGGATCTACAATGAGCAGTTCTTC. It is translated as CASSLRGQGIYNEQFF. The chain uses TRBV28 and TRBJ2-1; 10 bases match TRBD1. The germline V gene has CDR1 MDHEN and CDR2 SYDVKM. The CDR3 contains 16 residues. Unmatched junction bases numbered 4, after V lost 2 bases and J lost 3 bases.

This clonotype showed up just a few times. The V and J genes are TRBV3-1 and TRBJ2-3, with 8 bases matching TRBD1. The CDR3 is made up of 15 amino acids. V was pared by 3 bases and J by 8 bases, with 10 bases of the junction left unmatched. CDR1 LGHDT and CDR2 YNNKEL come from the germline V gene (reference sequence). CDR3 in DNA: TGTGCCAGCAGCCAGGATGGACAGGGAGTGGGTACGCAGTATTTT. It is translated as CASSQDGQGVGTQYF.

This CDR3 is CASSAVLPGLAGGYEQYF. For the CDR3, the DNA is TGTGCCAGCAGTGCCGTACTTCCGGGACTAGCGGGAGGCTACGAGCAGTACTTC. The chain is built from TRBV28 and TRBJ2-7, with TRBD2 identical over 15 bases. CDR1 is MDHEN, CDR2 SYDVKM, per germline. CDR3 size: 18 residues. V shed 5 bases, J shed 3 bases, and the junction held 11 bases outside the gene matches.

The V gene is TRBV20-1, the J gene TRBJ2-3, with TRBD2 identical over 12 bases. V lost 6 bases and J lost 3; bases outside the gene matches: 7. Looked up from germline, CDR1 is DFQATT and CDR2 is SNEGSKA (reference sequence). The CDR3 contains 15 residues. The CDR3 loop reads CSAPLLAGGTDTQYF. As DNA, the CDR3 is TGCAGTGCCCCCCTGCTAGCGGGGGGGACAGATACGCAGTATTTT.

The CDR3 DNA reads as TGTGCCAGCAGCTTAGATACAGTAACTGGCAACGAGCAGTACTTC. Its translation is CASSLDTVTGNEQYF. The chain joins TRBV7-2 to TRBJ2-7; D gene uncertain. Trimming removed 1 base at V and 5 bases at J, with 15 bases between. Germline V lookup: CDR1 SGHTA, CDR2 FQGNSA. CDR3 length: 15 residues.

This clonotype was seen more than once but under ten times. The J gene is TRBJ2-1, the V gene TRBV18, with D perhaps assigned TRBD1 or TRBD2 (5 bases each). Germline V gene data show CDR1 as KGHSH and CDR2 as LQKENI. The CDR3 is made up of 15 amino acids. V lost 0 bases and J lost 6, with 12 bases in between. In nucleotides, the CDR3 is TGTGCCAGCTCACCACCATCAGGGAGTTTCAATGAGCAGTTCTTC. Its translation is CASSPPSGSFNEQFF.

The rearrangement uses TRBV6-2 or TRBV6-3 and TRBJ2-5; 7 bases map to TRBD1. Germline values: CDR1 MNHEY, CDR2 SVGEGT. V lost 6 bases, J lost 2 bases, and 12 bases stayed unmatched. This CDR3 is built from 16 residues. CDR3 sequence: CASRQRQDRRQETQYF. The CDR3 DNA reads TGTGCCAGCAGACAGCGACAGGACAGGCGGCAAGAGACCCAGTACTTC.

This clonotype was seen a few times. CDR3 sequence reads: CASRAGTGSGYTF. The CDR3 DNA sequence: TGTGCCAGCAGAGCCGGGACTGGTTCTGGCTACACCTTC. The genes are TRBV6-4 and TRBJ1-2; D may be TRBD1 (5 bases). V was cut by 6 bases and J by 7 bases, with 15 bases left in between. Germline V gene data show CDR1 as MRHNA and CDR2 as SNTAGT. CDR3 length equals 13 residues.

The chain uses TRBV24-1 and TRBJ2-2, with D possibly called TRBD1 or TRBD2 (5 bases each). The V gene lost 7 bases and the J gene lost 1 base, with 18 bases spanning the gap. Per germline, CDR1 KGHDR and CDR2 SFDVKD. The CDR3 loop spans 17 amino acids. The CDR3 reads CATSASPGRKNTGELFF. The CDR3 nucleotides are TGTGCCACCAGCGCGTCCCCGGGACGGAAGAACACCGGGGAGCTGTTTTTT.

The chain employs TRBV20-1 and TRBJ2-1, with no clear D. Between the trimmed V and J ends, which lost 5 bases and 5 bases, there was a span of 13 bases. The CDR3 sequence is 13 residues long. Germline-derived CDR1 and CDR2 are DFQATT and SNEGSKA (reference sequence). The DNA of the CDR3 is TGCAGTGCTGCCCCGCGGATTAACAATGAGCAGTTCTTC. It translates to CSAAPRINNEQFF.

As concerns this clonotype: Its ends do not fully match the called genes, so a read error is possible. CDR3 nucleotides: TGCAGCGTTAAAAGGGACTCCCGGAGGGATACGAAGTATTTT. It specifies CSVKRDSRRDTKYF. The chain links TRBV29-1 to TRBJ2-3; D is perhaps TRBD2 (6 bases). The CDR3 totals 14 residues. Looked up from germline, CDR1 is SQVTM and CDR2 is ANQGSEA.

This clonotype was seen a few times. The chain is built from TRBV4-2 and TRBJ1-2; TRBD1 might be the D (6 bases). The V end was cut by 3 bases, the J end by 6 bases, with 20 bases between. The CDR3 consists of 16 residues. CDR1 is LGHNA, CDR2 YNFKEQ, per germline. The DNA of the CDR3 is TGTGCCAGCAGCCAGTTGGGACAACCCCCGTTTAATGGCTACACCTTC. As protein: CASSQLGQPPFNGYTF.

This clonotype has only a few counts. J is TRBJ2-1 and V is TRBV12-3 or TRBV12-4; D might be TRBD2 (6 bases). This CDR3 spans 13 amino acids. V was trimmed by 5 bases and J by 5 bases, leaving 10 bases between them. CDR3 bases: TGTGCCAGCAGTCACTCGGGGGACAATGAGCAGTTCTTC. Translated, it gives CASSHSGDNEQFF.